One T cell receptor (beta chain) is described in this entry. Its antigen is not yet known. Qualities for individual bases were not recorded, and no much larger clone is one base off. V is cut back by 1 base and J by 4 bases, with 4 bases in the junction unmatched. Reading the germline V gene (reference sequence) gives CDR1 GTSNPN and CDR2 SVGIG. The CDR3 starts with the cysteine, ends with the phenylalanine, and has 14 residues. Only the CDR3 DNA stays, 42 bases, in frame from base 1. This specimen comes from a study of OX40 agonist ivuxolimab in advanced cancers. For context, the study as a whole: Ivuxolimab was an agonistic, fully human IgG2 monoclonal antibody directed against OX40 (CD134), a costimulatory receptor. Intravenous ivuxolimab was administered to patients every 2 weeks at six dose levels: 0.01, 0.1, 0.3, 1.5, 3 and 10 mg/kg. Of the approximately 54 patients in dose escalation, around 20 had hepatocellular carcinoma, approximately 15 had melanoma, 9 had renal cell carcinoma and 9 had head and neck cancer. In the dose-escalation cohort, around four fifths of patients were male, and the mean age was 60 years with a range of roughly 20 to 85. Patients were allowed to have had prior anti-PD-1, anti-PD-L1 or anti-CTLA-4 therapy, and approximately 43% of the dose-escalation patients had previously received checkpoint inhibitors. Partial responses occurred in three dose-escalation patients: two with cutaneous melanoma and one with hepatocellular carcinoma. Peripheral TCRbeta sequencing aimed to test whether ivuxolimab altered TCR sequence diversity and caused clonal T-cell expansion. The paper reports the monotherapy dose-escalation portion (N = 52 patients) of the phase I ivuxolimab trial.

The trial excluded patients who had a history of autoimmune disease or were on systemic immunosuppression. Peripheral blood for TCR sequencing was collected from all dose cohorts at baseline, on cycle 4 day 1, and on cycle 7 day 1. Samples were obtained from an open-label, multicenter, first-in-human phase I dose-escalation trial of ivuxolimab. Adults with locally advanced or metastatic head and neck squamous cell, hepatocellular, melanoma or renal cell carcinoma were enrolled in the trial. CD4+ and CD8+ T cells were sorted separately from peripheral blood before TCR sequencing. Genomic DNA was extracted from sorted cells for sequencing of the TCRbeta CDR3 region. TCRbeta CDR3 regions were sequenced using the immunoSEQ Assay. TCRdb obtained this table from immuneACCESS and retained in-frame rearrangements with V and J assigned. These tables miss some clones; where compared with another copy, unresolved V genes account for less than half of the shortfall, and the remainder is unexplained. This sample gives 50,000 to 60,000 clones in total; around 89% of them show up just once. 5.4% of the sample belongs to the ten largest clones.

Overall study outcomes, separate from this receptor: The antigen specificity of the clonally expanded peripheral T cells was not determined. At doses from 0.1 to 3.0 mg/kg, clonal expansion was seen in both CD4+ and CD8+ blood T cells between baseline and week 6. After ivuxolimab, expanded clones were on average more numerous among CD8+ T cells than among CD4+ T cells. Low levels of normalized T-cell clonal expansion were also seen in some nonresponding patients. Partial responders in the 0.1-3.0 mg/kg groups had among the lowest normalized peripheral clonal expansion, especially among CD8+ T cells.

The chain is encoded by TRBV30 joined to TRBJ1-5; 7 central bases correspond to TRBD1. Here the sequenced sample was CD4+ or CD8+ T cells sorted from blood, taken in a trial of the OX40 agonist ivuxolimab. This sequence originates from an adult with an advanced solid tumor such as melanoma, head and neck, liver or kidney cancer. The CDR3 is CAWSGGTANQPQHF. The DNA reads TGTGCCTGGAGTGGAGGGACAGCAAATCAGCCCCAGCATTTT.